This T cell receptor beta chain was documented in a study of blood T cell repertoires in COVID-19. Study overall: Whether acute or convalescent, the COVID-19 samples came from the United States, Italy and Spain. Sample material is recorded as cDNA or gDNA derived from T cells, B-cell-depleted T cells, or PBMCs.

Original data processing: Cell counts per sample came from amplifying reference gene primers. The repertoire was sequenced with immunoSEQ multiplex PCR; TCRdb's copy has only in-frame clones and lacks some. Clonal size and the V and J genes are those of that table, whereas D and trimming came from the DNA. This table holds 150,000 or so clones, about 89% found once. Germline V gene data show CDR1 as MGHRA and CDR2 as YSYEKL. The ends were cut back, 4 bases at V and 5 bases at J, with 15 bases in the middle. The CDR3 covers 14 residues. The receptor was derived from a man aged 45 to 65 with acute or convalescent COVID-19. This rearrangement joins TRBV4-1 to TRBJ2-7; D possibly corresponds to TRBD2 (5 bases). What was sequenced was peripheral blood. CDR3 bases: TGCGCCAGCAGCCCTAGGGCAGGAGCGGACGAGCAGTACGTC. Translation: CASSPRAGADEQYV.